This T cell receptor (beta chain) was obtained from a study of cytomegalovirus exposure and HLA in healthy donors. The study, taken as a whole, reports: A link between a missense DCLRE1C variant and TCR beta V- and J-gene trimming emerged from a later analysis.

Germline V gene data show CDR1 as SGHTA and CDR2 as FQGTGA. The CDR3 loop spans 16 amino acids. V lost 0 bases and J lost 3; bases outside the gene matches: 6. A word on this clone: Its antigen is still unknown.

Unrecorded immune exposures were likely, despite nominal health at sampling. Both 60 Vbeta primers and 13 Jbeta primers went into the PCR. In the authors' methods: Later reanalysis found approximately 76 million unique TCR beta chains, around 11 million of them shared. Sequencing used immunoSEQ multiplex PCR; TCRdb keeps in-frame clones, though not all of them. The DNA was the basis for D and trimming; V, J and clone size are from that table. Among 85,000 to 130,000 clones, around 75% were seen once, and the ten largest hold 2.5% to 3.5%. What was sequenced was PBMCs. The chain couples TRBV7-3 to TRBJ2-7; 9 nucleotides match TRBD2. This sequence originates from a female donor in good health and CMV-seronegative. CDR3 loop: CASSLTGSSGNYEQYF. The CDR3 DNA sequence: TGTGCCAGCAGCTTAACGGGGTCTAGCGGGAACTACGAGCAGTACTTC.